A selection of T cell receptor beta chains follows, all from one sample in a study of CD39 and CD103 CD8 tumor-infiltrating T cells. Clones were sequenced by immunoSEQ multiplex PCR, and TCRdb holds only the in-frame ones, with some missing. The sample includes over 15,000 clones, 75% to 95% of them seen just once. The sequenced sample consisted of CD8+ T cells sorted from blood. The receptors stem from a human donor with head and neck squamous cell carcinoma. Each CDR3 is given with its conserved first and last residue. The D gene is left open where the match is weak. Expanded clones get a size class; other rows say once, few or many, or leave the size out.

TRBD2 once TRBJ2-1 TRBV7-9 TGTGCCAGCAGTTCCCGGCTAGCGGGGGGGTTCAATGAGCAGTTCTTC CASSSRLAGGFNEQFF
. . TRBJ2-5 TRBV27 TGTGCCAGCAGACTAATGACCCAAGAGACCCAGTACTTC CASRLMTQETQYF
. . TRBJ1-2 TRBV7-9 TGTGCCAGCAGCCCGGCGGGCGGCAGCTATGGCTACACCTTC CASSPAGGSYGYTF
. . TRBJ1-1 TRBV7-8 TGTGCCAGCAGCTTAAGGTCGCCGACAGTGAACACTGAAGCTTTCTTT CASSLRSPTVNTEAFF
. . TRBJ1-1 TRBV4-1 TGCGCCAGCAGCCAAGGACTGCCCCCGAACACTGAAGCTTTCTTT CASSQGLPPNTEAFF
. . TRBJ1-1 TRBV20-1 TGCAGTGCTAGACCCGGAACTGAAGCTTTCTTT CSARPGTEAFF
. once TRBJ1-1 TRBV5-1 TGCGCCAGCAGCTTGTCACAGGGAGGAAACACTGAAGCTTTCTTT CASSLSQGGNTEAFF
TRBD1 . TRBJ1-5 TRBV28 TGTGCCAGCAGTGGGGGACAGGGGGTTAGCAATCAGCCCCAGCATTTT CASSGGQGVSNQPQHF
. . TRBJ1-2 TRBV6-6 TGTGCCAGCCAACCGGCCTTTAACTATGGCTACACCTTC CASQPAFNYGYTF
TRBD2 . TRBJ2-1 TRBV28 TGTGCCAGCAGTACCATCGGGGGGGGCCCAAATGAGCAGTTCTTC CASSTIGGGPNEQFF
. once TRBJ1-5 TRBV4-1 TGCGCCAGCAGCCTGCTTTTTCGCGGGAGCAATCAGCCCCAGCATTTT CASSLLFRGSNQPQHF
. . TRBJ2-7 TRBV4-2 TGTGCCAGCAGCCAAGATCGCCAGGCCTACGAGCAGTACTTC CASSQDRQAYEQYF
. . TRBJ2-7 TRBV5-6 TGTGCCAGCAGCTTGGTAAAGGGCTGGAGCTCCTACGAGCAGTACTTC CASSLVKGWSSYEQYF
. . TRBJ2-7 TRBV19 TGTGCCAGTGGCCCGTGGGGACAAGCGATCTACGAGCAGTACTTC CASGPWGQAIYEQYF
TRBD2 . TRBJ2-1 TRBV4-1 TGCGCCAGCAGCCTATTGGGGGCGGGGGGGCCACCCCCAGGAGGTGAGCAGTTCTTC CASSLLGAGGPPPGGEQFF
. . TRBJ1-1 TRBV7-9 TGTGCCAGCAGCTTAGCATCGAGGGGCGGCACTGAAGCTTTCTTT CASSLASRGGTEAFF
. . TRBJ1-1 TRBV6-5 TGTGCCAGCAGTTACGGGGCAGCGAACACTGAAGCTTTCTTT CASSYGAANTEAFF
. . TRBJ2-1 TRBV6-6 TGTGCCAGCAGTTACGGGGAGATGGTTGGTGAGCAGTTCTTC CASSYGEMVGEQFF
. . TRBJ1-2 TRBV5-1 TGCGCCAGCAGCCACTCCGGAGGCCTGGGACCACCTCCAAACTATGGCTACACCTTC CASSHSGGLGPPPNYGYTF